This T cell receptor beta chain was identified during a study of CD8 T cells in ankylosing spondylitis. Study findings and constraints: It appeared that ankylosing spondylitis blood was characterized by a TCR beta motif of eight highly homologous variants. Prior work had noted some motif variants in reactive arthritis blood and synovial fluid.

Libraries for TCR beta were made by quantitative 5'-RACE with molecular barcodes. TCRdb processed the 5' RACE reads anew with MiXCR; each CDR3 protein has one entry. The table has approximately 300,000 distinct CDR3 sequences, 6.5% to 10% seen once; the top ten hold about 15%. The sample holds a few counts of this clonotype. What it recognizes is unknown. Material: blood, either unsorted or a sorted T cell fraction (not recorded which). The receptor was derived from a male donor with ankylosing spondylitis.

CDR3 residues: CASSAHRGRNNEQFF. CDR3 nucleotide sequence: TGTGCCAGTAGTGCCCACAGGGGTAGGAACAATGAGCAGTTCTTC. The chain is built from TRBV19 and TRBJ2-1, with 7 bases identical to TRBD1. Germline values: CDR1 LNHDA, CDR2 SQIVND (reference sequence). This CDR3 is built from 15 residues. V shed 5 bases, J shed 5 bases, and the junction held 9 bases outside the gene matches.